This T cell receptor beta chain was obtained from a study of blood T cell repertoires in COVID-19. Study as a whole: Samples taken during acute and convalescent COVID-19 were collected in the United States, Italy and Spain. From T cells, B-cell-depleted T cells, or PBMCs came the material, which was cDNA or gDNA.

V lost 0 bases, J lost 1 base, and 8 bases lay in between. The CDR3 contains 15 residues. CDR1 and CDR2 (germline): SGHTS, YDEGEE. Original processing notes: Estimation of nucleated cell counts relied on the amplification of reference gene primers. Clones were read by immunoSEQ multiplex PCR, and TCRdb kept only the in-frame ones, dropping some. That table gives V, J and clone size, and the DNA gave D and trimming. The sample has 50,000 or so clones, about 90% seen once. The chain employs TRBV5-8 and TRBJ1-3; no reliable D call. Sequencing was performed on peripheral blood. The clonotype originates from an elderly man with acute or convalescent COVID-19. CDR3 DNA: TGTGCCAGCAGCTTGGCAGGCGGGTCTGGAAACACCATATATTTT. This codes for CASSLAGGSGNTIYF.